The 24 T cell receptor beta chains given below trace back to one sample, sequenced in a study of spatial heterogeneity in lung cancer. Time point: sample taken at primary tumor resection. No cells were sorted before sequencing. The whole RNA sequenced was extracted from tumor, nontumor lung or frozen PBMC. Using its own MiXCR run on the 5' RACE reads, TCRdb lists one record per CDR3 protein. The table includes more than 6,500 distinct CDR3 sequences, 3.5% to 5% detected once. The material sequenced was normal lung tissue next to the tumor, taken at surgery. The receptors here all came from a female donor with early-stage non-small cell lung cancer.

This clonotype was seen many times. The library was designed around alpha chains, so this beta chain is a stray read whose abundance carries little weight. The chain couples TRBV12-3 or TRBV12-4 to TRBJ1-5; TRBD1 might be the D (5 bases). V dropped 3 bases and J dropped 5 bases, with 14 bases sitting between them. This CDR3 spans 15 amino acids. This CDR3 is CASSFRVTKDQPQHF. In DNA, the CDR3 is TGTGCCAGCAGTTTCAGGGTGACTAAGGATCAGCCCCAGCATTTT.

Within the sample, this clonotype is medium-sized (0.01 to 0.1%). With the library built for alpha chains, this beta chain is off target and its frequency is not meaningful. The chain is built from TRBV5-1 and TRBJ1-1; no definite D call. The CDR3 runs to 14 residues. From germline, CDR1 is SGHRS and CDR2 YFSETQ. V was pared by 4 bases and J by 0 bases, with 10 bases between. This chain's CDR3 is CASSPVAMNTEAFF. The CDR3 DNA is TGCGCCAGCAGCCCCGTCGCCATGAACACTGAAGCTTTCTTT. Full variable domain (missing parts from reference TRBV5-1 and TRBJ1-1): KAGVTQTPRYLIKTRGQQVTLSCSPISGHRSVSWYQQTPGQGLQFLFEYFSETQRNKGNFPGRFSGRQFSNSRSEMNVSTLELGDSALYLCASSPVAMNTEAFFGQGTRLTVV.

This clonotype was seen at least ten times. Since it is a stray read in a library aimed at alpha chains, this beta chain has a size that is not meaningful. V is TRBV24-1 and J is TRBJ2-1; D might be TRBD2 (5 bases). Trimming took 1 base from V and 6 from J, leaving 6 bases between them. Germline CDR1 KGHDR, CDR2 SFDVKD. This CDR3 region has 13 residues. CDR3 sequence: CATSDFRGNEQFF. The DNA of the CDR3 is TGTGCCACCAGTGATTTTCGGGGCAATGAGCAGTTCTTC.

Within the sample, this clonotype is medium-sized. As an off-target read in a library built for alpha chains, this beta chain has a frequency of little significance. The chain employs TRBV10-3 and TRBJ1-5; 7 bases agree with TRBD1. Germline V gene lookup returns CDR1 ENHRY and CDR2 SYGVKD. The CDR3 length is 17 residues. Trimming cost V 4 bases and J 0 bases; bases outside gene matches: 9. The chain's CDR3 is CAISGSGRGDSNQPQHF. The CDR3 nucleotides read TGTGCCATCAGTGGTTCAGGCAGGGGGGATAGCAATCAGCCCCAGCATTTT.

This clonotype appeared many times. Being off target in a library aimed at alpha chains, this beta chain has a size of little meaning. The chain links TRBV10-2 to TRBJ1-5, with 10 bases matching TRBD1. The CDR3 spans 13 residues. Per the germline V gene, CDR1 is WSHSY and CDR2 is SAAADI. J gave up 4 bases and V 8 bases, and 2 bases lay outside the gene matches. Here the CDR3 reads CASQDRGNQPQHF. DNA for the CDR3: TGCGCCAGCCAGGACAGGGGGAATCAGCCCCAGCATTTT.

Relative to its sample, this clonotype is medium-sized (0.01 to 0.1%). This beta chain is an off-target read within a library intended for alpha chains, so its frequency means little. The V and J genes are TRBV6-5 and TRBJ2-2, with 9 bases lining up with TRBD1. The germline V gene encodes CDR1 MNHEY and CDR2 SVGAGI. The trim removed 2 bases at V and 5 bases at J, leaving 9 bases unmatched. This CDR3 spans 17 amino acids. CDR3 sequence: CASSYGPGQGLTGELFF. The DNA for the CDR3 is TGTGCCAGCAGTTACGGGCCGGGACAGGGATTGACCGGGGAGCTGTTTTTT.

This clonotype was recorded many times. For a library built for alpha chains, this beta chain is a stray read; little rests on its size. The chain joins TRBV20-1 to TRBJ1-5; D is unresolved. The germline V and J ends were trimmed by 3 bases and 5 bases, with 11 bases remaining between them. CDR1 DFQATT and CDR2 SNEGSKA come from the germline V gene (reference sequence). The CDR3 is made up of 13 amino acids. CDR3 residues: CSASRQEYQPQHF. CDR3 coding DNA: TGCAGTGCTAGTCGGCAGGAGTATCAGCCCCAGCATTTT.

In this sample, this clonotype turned up many times. Since the library was made to target alpha chains, this beta chain is a stray read and its abundance is not meaningful. The rearrangement links TRBV5-6 to TRBJ2-3, with 10 bases aligning to TRBD2. This CDR3 spans 15 amino acids. Germline CDR1 SGHDT, CDR2 YYEEEE. With 3 bases clipped from V and 2 bases from J, the junction kept 3 bases outside the gene matches. The CDR3 is CASSSLAGDTDTQYF. In DNA form, the CDR3 reads TGTGCCAGCAGCTCTCTAGCGGGGGACACAGATACGCAGTATTTT.

This clonotype was counted at least ten times. This beta chain is an unintended read in a library built for alpha chains; its size means little. The chain employs TRBV7-2 and TRBJ2-1; tentative D call: TRBD1 (6 bases). The germline gives CDR1 SGHTA, CDR2 FQGNSA. V gave up 5 bases and J gave up 8 bases, with 13 bases separating them. The CDR3 loop spans 13 amino acids. This CDR3 is CASSPPQGHEQFF. The CDR3 DNA reads TGTGCCAGCAGCCCCCCTCAGGGGCATGAGCAGTTCTTC.

This clonotype was counted ten times or more. This beta chain is a stray read from a library made for alpha chains; its abundance is not meaningful. V usage is TRBV7-2 and J usage is TRBJ2-3; D unresolved. V was pared by 1 base and J by 6 bases, with 11 bases between. The germline V gene encodes CDR1 SGHTA and CDR2 FQGNSA. The CDR3 spans 14 residues. In DNA, the CDR3 is TGTGCCAGCAGCTTAGATCCTAGTTCCGATACGCAGTATTTT. Protein sequence: CASSLDPSSDTQYF. Full variable domain (rest looked up from reference TRBV7-2 and TRBJ2-3): GAGVSQSPSNKVTEKGKDVELRCDPISGHTALYWYRQSLGQGLEFLIYFQGNSAPDKSGLPSDRFSAERTGGSVSTLTIQRTQQEDSAVYLCASSLDPSSDTQYFGPGTRLTVL.

This clonotype came up many times. For a library built for alpha chains, this beta chain is a stray read; little rests on its size. The V and J genes are TRBV20-1 and TRBJ1-5; D unresolved. V lost 8 bases and J lost 0, with 17 bases in between. The CDR3 has 15 residues. Germline V gene data show CDR1 as DFQATT and CDR2 as SNEGSKA (reference sequence). This CDR3 reads CSTPLGASSNQPQHF. CDR3 nucleotides: TGCAGTACCCCCCTGGGAGCTTCTAGCAATCAGCCCCAGCATTTT.

The table lists this clonotype with many counts. The library was prepared for alpha chains; this beta chain is a stray read, so its frequency means little. The genes are TRBV7-2 and TRBJ2-5, with 7 bases lining up with TRBD1. This CDR3 has 14 amino acids. Germline CDR1 reads SGHTA; CDR2 reads FQGNSA. J was trimmed by 2 bases and V by 4 bases; bases with no gene match: 4. The CDR3 reads CASSSGQKQETQYF. The CDR3 nucleotides are TGTGCCAGCAGCTCGGGACAGAAGCAAGAGACCCAGTACTTC.

In this sample, this clonotype is medium-sized. This beta chain turned up in a library designed for alpha chains; as an off-target read, its abundance says little. The chain couples TRBV9 to TRBJ2-7, with 8 bases lining up with TRBD1. The CDR3 has 14 residues. Trimming at V came to 5 bases and at J to 2 bases, leaving 6 bases not matched to a gene. Germline values: CDR1 SGDLS, CDR2 YYNGEE. CDR3 DNA: TGTGCCAGCAGTGGGACGGACAGGGCCTACGAGCAGTACTTC. Protein: CASSGTDRAYEQYF. The entire variable domain, with the rest obtained from reference TRBV9 and TRBJ2-7, is as follows: DSGVTQTPKHLITATGQRVTLRCSPRSGDLSVYWYQQSLDQGLQFLIQYYNGEERAKGNILERFSAQQFPDLHSELNLSSLELGDSALYFCASSGTDRAYEQYFGPGTRLTVT.

This clonotype has a count of ten or more. This beta chain is a stray sequence in a library constructed for alpha chains; its clone size is not meaningful. This rearrangement joins TRBV19 to TRBJ2-5; the match to TRBD1 covers 10 bases. CDR1 and CDR2 from the germline V gene are LNHDA and SQIVND (reference sequence). With 6 bases clipped from V and 4 bases from J, the junction kept 5 bases outside the gene matches. CDR3 size: 14 residues. Here the CDR3 reads CASRQTGGGETQYF. CDR3 sequence (DNA): TGTGCCAGTAGACAGACAGGGGGCGGAGAGACCCAGTACTTC.

This clonotype was counted at least ten times. Found in a library prepared for alpha chains, this beta chain is an off-target read, and its abundance has little meaning. The V call is TRBV2, the J call TRBJ2-1; 8 bases match TRBD2. The V segment lost 3 bases and the J segment 4 bases; nucleotides outside the gene matches: 5. The germline V gene encodes CDR1 SNHLY and CDR2 FYNNEI. The CDR3 runs to 15 residues. The CDR3 region is CASSERGAEYNEQFF. The CDR3 DNA reads TGTGCCAGCAGTGAGCGGGGGGCGGAATACAATGAGCAGTTCTTC.

This clonotype was counted at least ten times. This beta chain is an off-target read within a library intended for alpha chains, so its frequency means little. The chain combines TRBV7-3 with TRBJ1-4; D gene ambiguous. This CDR3 spans 13 amino acids. CDR1 SGHTA and CDR2 FQGTGA come from the germline V gene. Between the trimmed V and J ends, which lost 4 bases and 13 bases, there was a span of 16 bases. Here the CDR3 DNA reads TGTGCCAGCAGCTCCGTACCGGGAGAGAGACTGTTTTTT. It codes for CASSSVPGERLFF.

This clonotype was detected ten times or more. This beta chain came through as a stray read in a library set up for alpha chains, and its size says little. The chain uses TRBV14 and TRBJ1-1, with D maybe TRBD1 (6 bases). The germline V and J ends were trimmed by 4 bases and 6 bases, with 15 bases remaining between them. The CDR3 contains 14 residues. Germline V gene lookup returns CDR1 SGHDN and CDR2 FVKESK. The CDR3 spells CASSPTGLDAEAFF. The CDR3, as DNA: TGTGCCAGCAGCCCTACAGGGTTGGACGCTGAAGCTTTCTTT.

Relative to its sample, this clonotype is medium-sized (0.01 to 0.1%). This beta chain is a stray read from a library made for alpha chains; its abundance is not meaningful. This chain uses TRBV7-2 with TRBJ1-3; maybe TRBD1 (5 bases). V lost 3 bases, J lost 0 bases, and 6 bases lay in between. Germline CDR1 and CDR2: SGHTA and FQGNSA. The CDR3 consists of 14 residues. DNA of the CDR3: TGTGCCAGCAGCTTCGACAGCTCTGGAAACACCATATATTTT. This codes for CASSFDSSGNTIYF.

In its sample, this clonotype was seen many times. This beta chain was picked up by a library intended for alpha chains and is off target, so its count carries little meaning. The V gene is TRBV7-3, the J gene TRBJ2-3, with 15 bases matching TRBD2. Losses at the gene ends were 5 bases for V and 4 bases for J; bases not matched to a gene: 10. The CDR3 consists of 18 residues. Germline V lookup: CDR1 SGHTA, CDR2 FQGTGA. The CDR3, as DNA: TGTGCCAGCAGCCCTGGACTAGCGGGGGGGCATTTGGCAGATACGCAGTATTTT. Translating it yields CASSPGLAGGHLADTQYF.

This clonotype is medium-sized within its sample. Within a library made for alpha chains, this beta chain is off target, and its count is uninformative. This sequence joins TRBV6-5 and TRBJ1-5; TRBD1 agrees at 8 bases. V lost 10 bases, J lost 5 bases, and 4 bases stayed unmatched. CDR1 and CDR2 from the germline V gene are MNHEY and SVGAGI. This CDR3 is built from 12 residues. This CDR3 is CATQQGDQPQHF. The CDR3 bases are TGTGCCACCCAACAGGGGGATCAGCCCCAGCATTTT.

There are many counts of this clonotype. This beta chain turned up in a library designed for alpha chains; as an off-target read, its abundance says little. This rearrangement joins TRBV20-1 to TRBJ1-4; no firm D call. From germline, CDR1 is DFQATT and CDR2 SNEGSKA (reference sequence). Between the trimmed V and J ends, which lost 0 bases and 1 base, there was a span of 6 bases. The CDR3 loop spans 14 amino acids. The CDR3 region has the DNA TGCAGTGCTAGAGAACCGGGAACTAATGAAAAACTGTTTTTT. Protein: CSAREPGTNEKLFF.

There are many counts of this clonotype. Since the library was made to target alpha chains, this beta chain is a stray read and its abundance is not meaningful. The rearrangement uses TRBV20-1 and TRBJ2-2; maybe TRBD1 (5 bases). Germline CDR1 reads DFQATT; CDR2 reads SNEGSKA (reference sequence). This CDR3 is built from 12 residues. V dropped 4 bases and J dropped 6 bases, with 9 bases sitting between them. CDR3 region: CSAKGAAGELFF. DNA of the CDR3: TGCAGTGCTAAAGGGGCCGCCGGGGAGCTGTTTTTT.

This clonotype was counted ten times or more. This beta chain is an off-target read within a library intended for alpha chains, so its frequency means little. The rearrangement joins TRBV4-3 to TRBJ2-2; D unclear. Germline loops: CDR1 LGHNA, CDR2 YSLEER. This CDR3 is 13 amino acids long. Trimming removed 1 base from V and 12 bases from J, with 12 bases in between. CDR3 in DNA: TGCGCCAGCAGCCAAGCCGCGCTAGGGAAGCTGTTTTTT. This encodes CASSQAALGKLFF.

This clonotype is labeled medium-sized (0.01 to 0.1%). This beta chain is off target for a library built for alpha chains, so its abundance means little. The V and J genes are TRBV10-3 and TRBJ2-7, with D tentatively TRBD1 (6 bases). In germline, CDR1 is ENHRY, CDR2 SYGVKD. This CDR3 comprises 16 residues. The V end was cut by 6 bases, the J end by 4 bases, with 22 bases between. In nucleotides, the CDR3 is TGTGCCATCAGCTCCGTGGGGGACACCCTTAGTTACGAGCAGTACTTC. This sequence encodes CAISSVGDTLSYEQYF.